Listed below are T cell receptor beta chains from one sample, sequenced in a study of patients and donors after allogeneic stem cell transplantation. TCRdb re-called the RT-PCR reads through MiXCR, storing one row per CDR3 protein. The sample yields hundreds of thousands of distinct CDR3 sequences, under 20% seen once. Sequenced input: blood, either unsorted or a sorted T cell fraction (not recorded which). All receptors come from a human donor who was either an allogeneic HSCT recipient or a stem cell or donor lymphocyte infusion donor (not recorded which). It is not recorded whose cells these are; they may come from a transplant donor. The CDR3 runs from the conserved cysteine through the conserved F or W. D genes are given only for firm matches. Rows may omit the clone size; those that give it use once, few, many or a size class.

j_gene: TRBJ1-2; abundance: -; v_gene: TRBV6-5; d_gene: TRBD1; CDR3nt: TGTGCCAGCAGTTACGGGCAGGGGGCGCGGAATGGCTACACCTTC; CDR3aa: CASSYGQGARNGYTF
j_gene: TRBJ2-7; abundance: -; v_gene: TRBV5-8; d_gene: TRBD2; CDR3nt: TGTGCCAGCAGCTGGGGAGGGTCTCGACGCTCCTACGAGCAGTACTTC; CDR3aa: CASSWGGSRRSYEQYF
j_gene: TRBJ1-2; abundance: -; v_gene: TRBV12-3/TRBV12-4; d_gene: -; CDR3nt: TGTGCCAGCTCCCCCCCCTACACCTTC; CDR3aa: CASSPPYTF
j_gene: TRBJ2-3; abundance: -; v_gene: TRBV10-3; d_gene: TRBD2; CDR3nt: TGTGCCATCAGTGTTAAGCGGGAGGGGAATACGCAGTATTTT; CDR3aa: CAISVKREGNTQYF
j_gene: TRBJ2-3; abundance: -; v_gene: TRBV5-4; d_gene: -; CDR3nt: TGTGCCAGCAGCCCCGGGGGTAGCGCTTACACAGATACGCAGTATTTT; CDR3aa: CASSPGGSAYTDTQYF
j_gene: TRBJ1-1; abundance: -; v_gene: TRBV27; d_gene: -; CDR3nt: TGTGCCAGCAGTTTATTTGGGATGGTGAACACTGAAGCTTTCTTT; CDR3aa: CASSLFGMVNTEAFF
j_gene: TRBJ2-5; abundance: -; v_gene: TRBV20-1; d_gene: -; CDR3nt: TGCAGTGCCGAGCGGACAGGGAGGGGGGAGACCCAGTACTTC; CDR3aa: CSAERTGRGETQYF
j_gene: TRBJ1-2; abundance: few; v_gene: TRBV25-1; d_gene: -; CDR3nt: TGTGCCAGCAGCGCTCCAGGGATAAGGAGCTACACCTTC; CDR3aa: CASSAPGIRSYTF
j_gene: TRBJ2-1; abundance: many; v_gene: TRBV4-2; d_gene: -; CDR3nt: TGTGCCAGCAGCCAAGGGCAGCCCTACAATGAGCAGTTCTTC; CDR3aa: CASSQGQPYNEQFF
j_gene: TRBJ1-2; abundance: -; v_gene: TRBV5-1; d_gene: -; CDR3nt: TGCGCCAGCCGACCGGGACGGGGGAGGAATGGCTACACCTTC; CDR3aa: CASRPGRGRNGYTF
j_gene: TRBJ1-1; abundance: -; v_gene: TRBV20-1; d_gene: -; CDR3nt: TGCAGTGCCATAAAAGACACTGAAGCTTTCTTT; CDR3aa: CSAIKDTEAFF
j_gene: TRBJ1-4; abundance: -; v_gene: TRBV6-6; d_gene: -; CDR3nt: TGTGCCAGCAGTTCGCATCTGGGGGAAAAACTGTTTTTT; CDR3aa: CASSSHLGEKLFF
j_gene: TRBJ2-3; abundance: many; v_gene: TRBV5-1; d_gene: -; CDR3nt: TGCGCCAGCAGCTCGGGACTTAATACGCAGTATTTT; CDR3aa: CASSSGLNTQYF
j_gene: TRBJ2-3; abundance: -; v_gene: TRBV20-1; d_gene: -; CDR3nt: TGCAGTGCCCTTTCGGTTGGGGGCTGGGATACGCAGTATTTT; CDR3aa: CSALSVGGWDTQYF